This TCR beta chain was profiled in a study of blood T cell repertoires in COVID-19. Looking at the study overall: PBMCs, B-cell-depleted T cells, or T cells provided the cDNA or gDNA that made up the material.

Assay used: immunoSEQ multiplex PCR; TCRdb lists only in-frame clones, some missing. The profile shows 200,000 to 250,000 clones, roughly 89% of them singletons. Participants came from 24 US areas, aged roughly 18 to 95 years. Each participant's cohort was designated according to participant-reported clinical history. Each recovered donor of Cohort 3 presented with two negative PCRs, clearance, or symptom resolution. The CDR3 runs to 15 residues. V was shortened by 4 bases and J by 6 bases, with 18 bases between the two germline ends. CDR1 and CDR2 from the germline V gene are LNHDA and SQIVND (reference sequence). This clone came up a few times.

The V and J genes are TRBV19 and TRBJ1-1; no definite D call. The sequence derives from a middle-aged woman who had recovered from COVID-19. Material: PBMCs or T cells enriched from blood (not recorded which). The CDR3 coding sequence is TGTGCCAGTAGTACTTCACAGAGGGTGGGCTCTGAAGCTTTCTTT. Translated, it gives CASSTSQRVGSEAFF.